This T cell receptor beta chain is drawn from a study of blood T cells in healthy people across ages. Study findings and constraints: More naive CD4+ cells and higher diversity marked long-lived donors relative to aged donors.

With respect to this clonotype: Its antigen remains unknown.

Alongside a J-beta primer mix, a sample-barcoded 5' primer served in a second PCR lasting about 6 to 11 cycles. In TCRdb, the 5' RACE reads were re-called with MiXCR into one record per CDR3 protein. The table has 800,000 to 950,000 distinct CDR3 sequences, 25% to 30% seen once. The sample also formed part of further work on T cells of mothers and their children. That paper adds: Researchers put all of the extracted RNA into cDNA synthesis, using roughly 1.5 ug per 15 ul.

The sequence came from a woman aged 40 to 50 in good health. Source material: blood.

CDR3 amino acids: CASSPIGTGVEKLFF. CDR3 nucleotide sequence: TGCGCCAGCAGCCCCATCGGGACAGGGGTGGAAAAACTGTTTTTT. V gene TRBV4-3 combines with J gene TRBJ1-4; TRBD1 matches at 10 bases. Germline trimming cut 4 bases from V and 8 bases from J; bases unmatched to any gene: 7. This CDR3 comprises 15 residues. Looked up from germline, CDR1 is LGHNA and CDR2 is YSLEER.